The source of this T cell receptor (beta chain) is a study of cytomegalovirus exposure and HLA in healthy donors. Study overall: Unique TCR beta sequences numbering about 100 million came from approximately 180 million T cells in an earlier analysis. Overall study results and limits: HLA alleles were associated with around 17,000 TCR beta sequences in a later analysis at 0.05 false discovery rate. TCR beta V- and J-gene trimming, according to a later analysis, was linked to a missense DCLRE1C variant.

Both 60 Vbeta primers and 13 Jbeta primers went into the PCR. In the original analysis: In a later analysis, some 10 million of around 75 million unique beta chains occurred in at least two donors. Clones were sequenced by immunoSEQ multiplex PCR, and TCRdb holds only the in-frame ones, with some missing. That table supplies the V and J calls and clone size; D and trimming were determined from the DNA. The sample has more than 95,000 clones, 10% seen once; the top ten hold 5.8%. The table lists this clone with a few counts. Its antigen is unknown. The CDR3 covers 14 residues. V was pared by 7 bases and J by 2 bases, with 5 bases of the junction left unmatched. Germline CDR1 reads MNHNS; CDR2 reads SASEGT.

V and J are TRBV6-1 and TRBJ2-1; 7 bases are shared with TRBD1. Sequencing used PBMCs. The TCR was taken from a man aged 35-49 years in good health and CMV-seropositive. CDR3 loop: CASTSTGTYNEQFF. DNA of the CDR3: TGTGCCAGCACCTCGACAGGGACCTACAATGAGCAGTTCTTC.